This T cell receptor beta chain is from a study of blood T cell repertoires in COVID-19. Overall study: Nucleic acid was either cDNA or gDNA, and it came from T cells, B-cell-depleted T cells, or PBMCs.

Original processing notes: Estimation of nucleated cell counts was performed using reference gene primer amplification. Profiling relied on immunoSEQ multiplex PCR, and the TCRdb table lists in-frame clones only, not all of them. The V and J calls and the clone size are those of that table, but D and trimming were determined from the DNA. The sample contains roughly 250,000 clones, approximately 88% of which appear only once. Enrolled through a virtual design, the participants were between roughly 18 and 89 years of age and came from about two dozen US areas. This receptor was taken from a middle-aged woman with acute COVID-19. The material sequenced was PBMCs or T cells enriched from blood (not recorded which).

The CDR3 loop reads CASSLQGGSYEQYF. The CDR3 DNA follows: TGCGCCAGCAGCCTCCAGGGGGGTTCCTACGAGCAGTACTTC. The chain recombines TRBV5-1 with TRBJ2-7; TRBD1 is a possible D gene (7 bases). Germline V gene lookup returns CDR1 SGHRS and CDR2 YFSETQ. CDR3 length: 14 residues. Trimming cost V 4 bases and J 1 base, with 12 bases left between them. Full variable domain (outside the CDR3, taken from reference TRBV5-1 and TRBJ2-7): KAGVTQTPRYLIKTRGQQVTLSCSPISGHRSVSWYQQTPGQGLQFLFEYFSETQRNKGNFPGRFSGRQFSNSRSEMNVSTLELGDSALYLCASSLQGGSYEQYFGPGTRLTVT.